This is a list of T cell receptor beta chains from one sample in a study of T cell changes during pregnancy in multiple sclerosis. The method was immunoSEQ multiplex PCR; TCRdb's version includes in-frame clones alone and lacks a portion of them. The sample contains about 40,000 clones, approximately 91% of which appear only once. The sequenced material came from PBMCs (not recorded whether the cells were cultured). The receptors were sampled from a female donor with multiple sclerosis, enrolled in a pregnancy study. CDR3s include the opening cysteine and the closing phenylalanine or tryptophan.

TRBV5-1	TRBJ2-1	CASSLLTSGNSNEQFF
TRBV5-4	TRBJ2-1	CASSYYNEQFF
TRBV2	TRBJ2-5	CASTQGPGSVETQYF
TRBV7-8	TRBJ2-7	CASSLVPAGVPLFYEQYF
TRBV10-3	TRBJ1-1	CAISEWYRTNTEAFF
TRBV2	TRBJ2-6	CASSELTGSGANVLTF
TRBV10-1	TRBJ2-3	CASTRDHTDTQYF
TRBV7-2	TRBJ1-5	CASSLAGWGFDQPQHF
TRBV27	TRBJ2-7	CASSLRAVGEQYF
TRBV5-4	TRBJ2-1	CASSRTSGSRDEQFF
TRBV6-6	TRBJ2-1	CASGDYNNEQFF
TRBV4-1	TRBJ2-1	CASSHALKVGGTSSGNEQFF
TRBV27	TRBJ2-1	CASSLSRSHEQFF
TRBV6-1	TRBJ2-7	CASSGGYEQYF
TRBV7-6	TRBJ2-7	CASSLESGNHEQYF
TRBV21-1	TRBJ1-2	CASSKRQGRYGYTF
TRBV30	TRBJ1-4	CAWSQGAKATNEKLFF
TRBV5-1	TRBJ1-1	CASSKNDRLQNTEAFF
TRBV6-1	TRBJ1-2	CASSEPGYGYTF
TRBV6-1	TRBJ1-1	CASSEAPDPGGTEAFF
TRBV5-1	TRBJ1-1	CASSLGPGFSTEAFF
TRBV11-2	TRBJ2-1	CASTRGNNEQFF
TRBV4-3	TRBJ2-1	CASSQAWGSSYNEQFF